This is a list of T cell receptor beta chains from one sample in a study of early T cells in non-severe SARS-CoV-2 infection. TCRdb re-called the 5' RACE reads with MiXCR, one entry per CDR3 protein. The repertoire holds fewer than 65,000 distinct CDR3 sequences, approximately 6% seen once, with around 3.3% in the top ten. The input for sequencing was whole blood, taken at baseline. These receptors all come from an adult who was a healthcare worker with PCR-confirmed SARS-CoV-2 infection or an uninfected control (not recorded which). Both conserved end residues are part of each CDR3. Each record gives: CDR3 protein, CDR3 DNA, D gene, clone size, J gene, V gene. The D gene is left open where the match is weak. Clone size, where shown, is once, few, many, or a class for clones that have expanded.

cdr3_aa: CSVGLARADTQYF
cdr3_nt: TGCAGCGTGGGGCTAGCCCGGGCAGATACGCAGTATTTT
d_call: -
clone_size: many
j_call: TRBJ2-3
v_call: TRBV29-1

cdr3_aa: CASSLGTGWSYEQYF
cdr3_nt: TGTGCCAGCAGCTTAGGGACAGGGTGGTCCTACGAGCAGTACTTC
d_call: TRBD1
clone_size: -
j_call: TRBJ2-7
v_call: TRBV7-2

cdr3_aa: CASSLHWNSNQPQHF
cdr3_nt: TGTGCCAGCAGCTTGCACTGGAATAGCAATCAGCCCCAGCATTTT
d_call: -
clone_size: many
j_call: TRBJ1-5
v_call: TRBV5-5

cdr3_aa: CASSPGTSYGYTF
cdr3_nt: TGTGCCAGCAGTCCCGGGACTTCCTATGGCTACACCTTC
d_call: -
clone_size: many
j_call: TRBJ1-2
v_call: TRBV12-3/TRBV12-4

cdr3_aa: CASSLDSGSVADTQYF
cdr3_nt: TGCGCCAGCAGCTTGGATAGCGGGAGCGTTGCAGATACGCAGTATTTT
d_call: TRBD2
clone_size: -
j_call: TRBJ2-3
v_call: TRBV5-1

cdr3_aa: CASSSGGPVSEQYF
cdr3_nt: TGTGCCAGCAGCTCGGGGGGACCAGTCTCCGAGCAGTACTTC
d_call: TRBD2
clone_size: few
j_call: TRBJ2-7
v_call: TRBV28

cdr3_aa: CASSLDRGYEQYF
cdr3_nt: TGTGCCAGCAGCTTGGATAGGGGCTACGAGCAGTACTTC
d_call: -
clone_size: many
j_call: TRBJ2-7
v_call: TRBV5-4

cdr3_aa: CSVERGSGAYEQYF
cdr3_nt: TGCAGCGTTGAAAGGGGGTCAGGGGCCTACGAGCAGTACTTC
d_call: -
clone_size: -
j_call: TRBJ2-7
v_call: TRBV29-1

cdr3_aa: CASPGQAGIYF
cdr3_nt: TGTGCCAGTCCGGGCCAGGCAGGCATATATTTT
d_call: -
clone_size: many
j_call: TRBJ1-3
v_call: TRBV2

cdr3_aa: CSAPRQPADTQYF
cdr3_nt: TGCAGTGCGCCCAGACAGCCAGCGGATACGCAGTATTTT
d_call: -
clone_size: many
j_call: TRBJ2-3
v_call: TRBV20-1

cdr3_aa: CAADPGQGRQPQHF
cdr3_nt: TGTGCCGCAGACCCGGGACAGGGACGTCAGCCCCAGCATTTT
d_call: TRBD1
clone_size: many
j_call: TRBJ1-5
v_call: TRBV10-3

cdr3_aa: CSARPPGQVSGNTIYF
cdr3_nt: TGCAGTGCTAGACCCCCGGGGCAGGTCTCTGGAAACACCATATATTTT
d_call: -
clone_size: few
j_call: TRBJ1-3
v_call: TRBV20-1

cdr3_aa: CSARDKREGAYEQYF
cdr3_nt: TGCAGTGCTAGAGACAAGCGGGAGGGCGCCTACGAGCAGTACTTC
d_call: TRBD2
clone_size: many
j_call: TRBJ2-7
v_call: TRBV20-1

cdr3_aa: CASSLGPGTAGNTIYF
cdr3_nt: TGTGCCAGCAGCTTAGGCCCTGGGACAGCTGGAAACACCATATATTTT
d_call: TRBD1
clone_size: -
j_call: TRBJ1-3
v_call: TRBV11-2

cdr3_aa: CASSLTWGTYNEQFF
cdr3_nt: TGTGCCAGCAGTTTAACGTGGGGTACCTACAATGAGCAGTTCTTC
d_call: -
clone_size: -
j_call: TRBJ2-1
v_call: TRBV28

cdr3_aa: CSARELAGDSYNEQFF
cdr3_nt: TGCAGTGCTAGAGAACTAGCGGGAGATTCCTACAATGAGCAGTTCTTC
d_call: TRBD2
clone_size: many
j_call: TRBJ2-1
v_call: TRBV20-1

cdr3_aa: CAWSVFSGKETQYF
cdr3_nt: TGTGCCTGGAGTGTGTTTAGCGGGAAAGAGACCCAGTACTTC
d_call: TRBD2
clone_size: many
j_call: TRBJ2-5
v_call: TRBV30

cdr3_aa: CASNLVGNTEAFF
cdr3_nt: TGTGCCAGCAATTTAGTCGGGAACACTGAAGCTTTCTTT
d_call: -
clone_size: -
j_call: TRBJ1-1
v_call: TRBV12-3/TRBV12-4

cdr3_aa: CASAPGDVYGYTF
cdr3_nt: TGTGCCAGCGCCCCGGGGGATGTCTATGGCTACACCTTC
d_call: -
clone_size: few
j_call: TRBJ1-2
v_call: TRBV12-3/TRBV12-4

cdr3_aa: CASSPSAIAHEQYF
cdr3_nt: TGTGCCAGCAGCCCATCCGCCATTGCCCACGAGCAGTACTTC
d_call: -
clone_size: many
j_call: TRBJ2-7
v_call: TRBV3-1

cdr3_aa: CATSRDPPGQNTGELFF
cdr3_nt: TGTGCCACCAGCAGAGATCCCCCGGGACAGAACACCGGGGAGCTGTTTTTT
d_call: -
clone_size: -
j_call: TRBJ2-2
v_call: TRBV15

cdr3_aa: CSARDHAGYPYEQYF
cdr3_nt: TGCAGTGCTAGAGATCATGCAGGGTACCCCTACGAGCAGTACTTC
d_call: -
clone_size: many
j_call: TRBJ2-7
v_call: TRBV20-1

cdr3_aa: CASSLSPGNTGELFF
cdr3_nt: TGTGCCAGCAGTTTATCCCCGGGGAACACCGGGGAGCTGTTTTTT
d_call: -
clone_size: many
j_call: TRBJ2-2
v_call: TRBV27

cdr3_aa: CASSAPVPNTEAFF
cdr3_nt: TGTGCCAGCTCCGCCCCGGTTCCGAACACTGAAGCTTTCTTT
d_call: -
clone_size: many
j_call: TRBJ1-1
v_call: TRBV6-2/TRBV6-3

cdr3_aa: CSVSGTGYNEQFF
cdr3_nt: TGCAGCGTATCCGGGACAGGATACAATGAGCAGTTCTTC
d_call: TRBD1
clone_size: many
j_call: TRBJ2-1
v_call: TRBV29-1

cdr3_aa: CASSLGSPDEQFF
cdr3_nt: TGTGCCAGCTCACTGGGCTCCCCCGATGAGCAGTTCTTC
d_call: -
clone_size: many
j_call: TRBJ2-1
v_call: TRBV18

cdr3_aa: CASSLTSGSPDTQYF
cdr3_nt: TGTGCCAGCAGCTTGACCAGCGGGAGCCCAGATACGCAGTATTTT
d_call: TRBD2
clone_size: many
j_call: TRBJ2-3
v_call: TRBV5-4

cdr3_aa: CSASGDGGNTIYF
cdr3_nt: TGCAGTGCTAGCGGGGACGGTGGAAACACCATATATTTT
d_call: -
clone_size: many
j_call: TRBJ1-3
v_call: TRBV20-1

cdr3_aa: CSARDSGTGGNQPQHF
cdr3_nt: TGCAGTGCTAGGGACTCCGGGACAGGGGGCAATCAGCCCCAGCATTTT
d_call: TRBD1
clone_size: many
j_call: TRBJ1-5
v_call: TRBV20-1

cdr3_aa: CSASVAQLNSPLHF
cdr3_nt: TGCAGTGCTAGTGTGGCACAACTAAATTCACCCCTCCACTTT
d_call: -
clone_size: few
j_call: TRBJ1-6
v_call: TRBV20-1

cdr3_aa: CASRAGGSYEQYF
cdr3_nt: TGTGCCAGCAGGGCCGGGGGATCCTACGAGCAGTACTTC
d_call: -
clone_size: -
j_call: TRBJ2-7
v_call: TRBV7-9

cdr3_aa: CASSLDPNTGELFF
cdr3_nt: TGTGCCAGCAGCTTAGATCCGAACACCGGGGAGCTGTTTTTT
d_call: -
clone_size: many
j_call: TRBJ2-2
v_call: TRBV11-2

cdr3_aa: CASSLAGSLYEQYF
cdr3_nt: TGTGCCAGCAGCCTAGCGGGATCCCTCTACGAGCAGTACTTC
d_call: TRBD2
clone_size: -
j_call: TRBJ2-7
v_call: TRBV7-9

cdr3_aa: CSAFLLLAEYEQYF
cdr3_nt: TGCAGTGCCTTTCTCCTACTAGCGGAGTACGAGCAGTACTTC
d_call: TRBD2
clone_size: few
j_call: TRBJ2-7
v_call: TRBV20-1

cdr3_aa: CASSFSTPQTQYF
cdr3_nt: TGTGCCAGCAGCTTCTCTACACCCCAGACCCAGTACTTC
d_call: -
clone_size: -
j_call: TRBJ2-5
v_call: TRBV5-6

cdr3_aa: CSVAKGLVDGNTIYF
cdr3_nt: TGCAGCGTTGCTAAGGGGTTGGTGGATGGAAACACCATATATTTT
d_call: -
clone_size: many
j_call: TRBJ1-3
v_call: TRBV29-1

cdr3_aa: CASSLNWDSTQYF
cdr3_nt: TGTGCCAGCAGCTTAAACTGGGACAGTACTCAGTACTTC
d_call: TRBD1
clone_size: many
j_call: TRBJ2-4
v_call: TRBV7-2